This T cell receptor beta chain was documented in a study of T cell responses to AZD1222 COVID-19 vaccine. Study-wide points: A mostly white British donor set with more females was recruited, and clonal diversity was possibly underestimated. No repertoire was sampled before or during the peak T cell response, only after it.

Concerning this clone: No antigen is known for it.

This CDR3 comprises 16 residues. Germline CDR1 reads MNHNS; CDR2 reads SASEGT. Trimming left V 4 bases short and J 1 base short, with 17 bases between. TCRdb keeps only in-frame clones here, not all; method: immunoSEQ multiplex PCR. Of 110,000 to 150,000 clones listed, 90% to 95% are singletons. The starting material was peripheral blood, obtained after recovery from COVID-19. This TCR derives from an adult who had recovered from COVID-19. This chain joins TRBV6-1 and TRBJ2-7; perhaps TRBD2 as D (5 bases). Here the CDR3 DNA reads TGTGCCAGCAGTGCCGGGTCAGGAGGTAGTTCCTACGAGCAGTACTTC. Its protein is CASSAGSGGSSYEQYF.